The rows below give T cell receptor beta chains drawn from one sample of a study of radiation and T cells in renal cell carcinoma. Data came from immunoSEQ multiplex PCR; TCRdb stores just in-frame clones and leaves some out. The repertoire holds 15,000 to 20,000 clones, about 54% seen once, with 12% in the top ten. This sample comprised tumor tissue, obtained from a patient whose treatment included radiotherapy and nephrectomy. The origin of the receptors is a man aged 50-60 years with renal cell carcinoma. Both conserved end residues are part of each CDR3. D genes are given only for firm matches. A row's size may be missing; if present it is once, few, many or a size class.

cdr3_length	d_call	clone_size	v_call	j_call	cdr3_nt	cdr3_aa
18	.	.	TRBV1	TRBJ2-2	TGCACCAGCAGCCAAGATCGGAAACAGGGGCCTGACACCGGGGAGCTGTTTTTT	CTSSQDRKQGPDTGELFF
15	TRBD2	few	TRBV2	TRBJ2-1	TGTGCCATAATCCGCCTAGCGGGAGATTTCGATGAGCAGTTCTTC	CAIIRLAGDFDEQFF
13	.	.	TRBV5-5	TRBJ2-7	TGTGCCAGCAGCTCAGGCCGATACTACGAGCAGTACTTC	CASSSGRYYEQYF
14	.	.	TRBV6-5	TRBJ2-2	TGTGCCAGCAGTAGGGGTCCGAACACCGGGGAGCTGTTTTTT	CASSRGPNTGELFF
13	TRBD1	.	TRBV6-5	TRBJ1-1	TGTGCCAGCAGGGAGACAGGGGGCACTGAAGCTTTCTTT	CASRETGGTEAFF
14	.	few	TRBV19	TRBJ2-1	TGTGCCAGTAGTATCTGGACGGCATACAATGAGCAGTTCTTC	CASSIWTAYNEQFF
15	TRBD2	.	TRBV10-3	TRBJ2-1	TGTGCCATCAGCCCCAGCGGGGGCAAAAACAATGAGCAGTTCTTC	CAISPSGGKNNEQFF
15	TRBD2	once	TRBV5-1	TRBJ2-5	TGCGCCAGCAGCCCGGGACTAGCGGGACAAGAGACCCAGTACTTC	CASSPGLAGQETQYF
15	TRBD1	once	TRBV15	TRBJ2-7	TGTGCCACCAGCAAAGGGACAGACGTAGCCTACGAGCAGTACTTC	CATSKGTDVAYEQYF
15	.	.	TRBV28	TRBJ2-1	TGTGCCAGCACCACCTCAGCCTCTAACTACAATGAGCAGTTCTTC	CASTTSASNYNEQFF
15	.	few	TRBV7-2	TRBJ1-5	TGTGCCAGCAGCTTAAGCGGGGCGGCCAATCAGCCCCAGCATTTT	CASSLSGAANQPQHF
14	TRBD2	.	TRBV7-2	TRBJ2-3	TGTGCCAGCAGAGCAGGGCGGGGGACAGATACGCAGTATTTT	CASRAGRGTDTQYF
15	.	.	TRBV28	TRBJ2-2	TGTGCCAGCAGTTTGGCCAGGGGGAGGACCGGGGAGCTGTTTTTT	CASSLARGRTGELFF
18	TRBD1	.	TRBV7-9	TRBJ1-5	TGTGCCAGCAGTCACCGGGACAGGGGGCGGTTCAGCAATCAGCCCCAGCATTTT	CASSHRDRGRFSNQPQHF
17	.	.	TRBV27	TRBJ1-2	TGTGCCAGCAGTATGAAAAAAGAGACGGACCCGCTTTCCGGCTACACCTTC	CASSMKKETDPLSGYTF